Each of the 2 T cell receptor beta chains below was sequenced from the same sample in a study of T cell responses to AZD1222 COVID-19 vaccine. Sequencing used immunoSEQ multiplex PCR; TCRdb keeps in-frame clones, though not all of them. The data hold about 120,000 clones, with just over 90% observed a single time. The specimen comprised peripheral blood, sampled on day 0 of AZD1222 vaccination. These TCRs come from an adult in good health.

This chain joins TRBV6-4 and TRBJ1-1; TRBD1 aligns across 12 bases. CDR1 is MRHNA, CDR2 SNTAGT, per germline. The CDR3 is 16 residues long. Trimming at V came to 5 bases and at J to 2 bases, leaving 6 bases not matched to a gene. This CDR3 reads CASSPGTGGANTEAFF. The DNA for the CDR3 is TGTGCCAGCAGTCCCGGGACAGGGGGCGCAAACACTGAAGCTTTCTTT.

V usage is TRBV10-2 and J usage is TRBJ2-3, with D tentatively TRBD1 (5 bases). CDR1 and CDR2 (germline): WSHSY, SAAADI. The V and J ends lost 11 bases and 1 base respectively, with 13 bases between them. The CDR3 runs 13 residues. The CDR3 DNA reads as TGCGCCCTCAAAGGGGCGGGCACAGATACGCAGTATTTT. Protein: CALKGAGTDTQYF.